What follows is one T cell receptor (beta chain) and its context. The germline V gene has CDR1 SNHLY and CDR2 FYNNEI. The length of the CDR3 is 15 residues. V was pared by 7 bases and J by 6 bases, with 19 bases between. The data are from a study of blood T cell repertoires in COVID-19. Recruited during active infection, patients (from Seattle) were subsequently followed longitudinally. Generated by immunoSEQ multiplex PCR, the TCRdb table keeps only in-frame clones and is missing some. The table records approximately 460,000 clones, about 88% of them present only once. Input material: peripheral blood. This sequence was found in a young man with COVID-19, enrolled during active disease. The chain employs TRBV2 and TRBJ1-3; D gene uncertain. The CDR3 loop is CASILRADSANTIYF. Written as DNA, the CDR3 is TGTGCCAGCATACTGCGGGCTGACTCGGCAAACACCATATATTTT.